This T cell receptor (beta chain) was sequenced during a study of immune evolution from preneoplasia to lung adenocarcinoma. Regarding this clone: The antigen is undetermined.

After removal of 3 bases from V and 0 bases from J, the junction contained 11 bases not matched to a gene. The V gene's germline CDR1 is SGHRS and CDR2 YFSETQ. The CDR3 length is 18 residues. Study outcomes and limitations: Later-stage lesions appeared to have more T cells, more diversity, less clonality. From normal lung to invasive adenocarcinoma, top clone frequencies appeared to decrease.

Each case's diagnosis was confirmed by two pathologists on H&E. After pathologic assessment, macro-dissection selected premalignant or tumor cells for extraction. TCRdb keeps only in-frame clones here, not all; method: immunoSEQ multiplex PCR. The profile shows 2,500 to 3,000 clones, around 89% of them singletons. Sample: FFPE invasive lung adenocarcinoma tissue. The receptor comes from a person aged 70 to 85 with invasive lung adenocarcinoma. V gene TRBV5-1 combines with J gene TRBJ2-7; 11 bases line up with TRBD2. The CDR3 DNA sequence: TGCGCCAGCAGCTGGTTTGGGACTAGCGGTTCTGCCTCCTACGAGCAGTACTTC. This translates into CASSWFGTSGSASYEQYF.